The entry below describes one T cell receptor beta chain. This CDR3 spans 16 amino acids. V gave up 3 bases and J gave up 9 bases, with 19 bases separating them. CDR1 is SGDLS, CDR2 YYNGEE, per germline. The data stem from a study of beta chain features in type 1 diabetes. The investigators reverse transcribed all of the isolated RNA, so they sequenced expressed TCRB transcripts. Some clones are missing from TCRdb's copy, which holds only in-frame ones; the method was immunoSEQ multiplex PCR. The table shows roughly 450,000 clones, with 9.5% to 12% occurring only once. The sequence derives from a woman between 18 and 29 years old in good health. The source material was naive CD4+ T cells from blood. This rearrangement joins TRBV9 to TRBJ1-6, with a tentative D call TRBD1 (5 bases). CDR3 loop: CASSDSSQGIVSPLHF. In DNA, the CDR3 is TGTGCCAGCAGCGACTCCTCTCAGGGTATAGTTTCACCCCTCCACTTT. The full variable domain, completed using reference TRBV9 and TRBJ1-6, is DSGVTQTPKHLITATGQRVTLRCSPRSGDLSVYWYQQSLDQGLQFLIQYYNGEERAKGNILERFSAQQFPDLHSELNLSSLELGDSALYFCASSDSSQGIVSPLHFGNGTRLTVT.